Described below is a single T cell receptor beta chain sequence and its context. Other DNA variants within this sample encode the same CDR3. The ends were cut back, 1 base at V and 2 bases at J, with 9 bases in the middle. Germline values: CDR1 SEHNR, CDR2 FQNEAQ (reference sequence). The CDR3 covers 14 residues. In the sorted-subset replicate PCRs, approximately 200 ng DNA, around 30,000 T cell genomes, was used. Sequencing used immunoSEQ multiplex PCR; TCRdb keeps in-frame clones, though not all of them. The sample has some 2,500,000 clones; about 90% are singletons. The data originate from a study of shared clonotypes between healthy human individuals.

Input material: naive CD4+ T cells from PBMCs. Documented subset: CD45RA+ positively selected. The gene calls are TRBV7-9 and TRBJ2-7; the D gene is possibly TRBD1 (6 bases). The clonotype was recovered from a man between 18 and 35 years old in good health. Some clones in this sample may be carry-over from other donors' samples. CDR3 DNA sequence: TGTGCCAGCAGCTTAGGTGGGGGCGCCTACGAGCAGTACTTC. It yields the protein CASSLGGGAYEQYF.